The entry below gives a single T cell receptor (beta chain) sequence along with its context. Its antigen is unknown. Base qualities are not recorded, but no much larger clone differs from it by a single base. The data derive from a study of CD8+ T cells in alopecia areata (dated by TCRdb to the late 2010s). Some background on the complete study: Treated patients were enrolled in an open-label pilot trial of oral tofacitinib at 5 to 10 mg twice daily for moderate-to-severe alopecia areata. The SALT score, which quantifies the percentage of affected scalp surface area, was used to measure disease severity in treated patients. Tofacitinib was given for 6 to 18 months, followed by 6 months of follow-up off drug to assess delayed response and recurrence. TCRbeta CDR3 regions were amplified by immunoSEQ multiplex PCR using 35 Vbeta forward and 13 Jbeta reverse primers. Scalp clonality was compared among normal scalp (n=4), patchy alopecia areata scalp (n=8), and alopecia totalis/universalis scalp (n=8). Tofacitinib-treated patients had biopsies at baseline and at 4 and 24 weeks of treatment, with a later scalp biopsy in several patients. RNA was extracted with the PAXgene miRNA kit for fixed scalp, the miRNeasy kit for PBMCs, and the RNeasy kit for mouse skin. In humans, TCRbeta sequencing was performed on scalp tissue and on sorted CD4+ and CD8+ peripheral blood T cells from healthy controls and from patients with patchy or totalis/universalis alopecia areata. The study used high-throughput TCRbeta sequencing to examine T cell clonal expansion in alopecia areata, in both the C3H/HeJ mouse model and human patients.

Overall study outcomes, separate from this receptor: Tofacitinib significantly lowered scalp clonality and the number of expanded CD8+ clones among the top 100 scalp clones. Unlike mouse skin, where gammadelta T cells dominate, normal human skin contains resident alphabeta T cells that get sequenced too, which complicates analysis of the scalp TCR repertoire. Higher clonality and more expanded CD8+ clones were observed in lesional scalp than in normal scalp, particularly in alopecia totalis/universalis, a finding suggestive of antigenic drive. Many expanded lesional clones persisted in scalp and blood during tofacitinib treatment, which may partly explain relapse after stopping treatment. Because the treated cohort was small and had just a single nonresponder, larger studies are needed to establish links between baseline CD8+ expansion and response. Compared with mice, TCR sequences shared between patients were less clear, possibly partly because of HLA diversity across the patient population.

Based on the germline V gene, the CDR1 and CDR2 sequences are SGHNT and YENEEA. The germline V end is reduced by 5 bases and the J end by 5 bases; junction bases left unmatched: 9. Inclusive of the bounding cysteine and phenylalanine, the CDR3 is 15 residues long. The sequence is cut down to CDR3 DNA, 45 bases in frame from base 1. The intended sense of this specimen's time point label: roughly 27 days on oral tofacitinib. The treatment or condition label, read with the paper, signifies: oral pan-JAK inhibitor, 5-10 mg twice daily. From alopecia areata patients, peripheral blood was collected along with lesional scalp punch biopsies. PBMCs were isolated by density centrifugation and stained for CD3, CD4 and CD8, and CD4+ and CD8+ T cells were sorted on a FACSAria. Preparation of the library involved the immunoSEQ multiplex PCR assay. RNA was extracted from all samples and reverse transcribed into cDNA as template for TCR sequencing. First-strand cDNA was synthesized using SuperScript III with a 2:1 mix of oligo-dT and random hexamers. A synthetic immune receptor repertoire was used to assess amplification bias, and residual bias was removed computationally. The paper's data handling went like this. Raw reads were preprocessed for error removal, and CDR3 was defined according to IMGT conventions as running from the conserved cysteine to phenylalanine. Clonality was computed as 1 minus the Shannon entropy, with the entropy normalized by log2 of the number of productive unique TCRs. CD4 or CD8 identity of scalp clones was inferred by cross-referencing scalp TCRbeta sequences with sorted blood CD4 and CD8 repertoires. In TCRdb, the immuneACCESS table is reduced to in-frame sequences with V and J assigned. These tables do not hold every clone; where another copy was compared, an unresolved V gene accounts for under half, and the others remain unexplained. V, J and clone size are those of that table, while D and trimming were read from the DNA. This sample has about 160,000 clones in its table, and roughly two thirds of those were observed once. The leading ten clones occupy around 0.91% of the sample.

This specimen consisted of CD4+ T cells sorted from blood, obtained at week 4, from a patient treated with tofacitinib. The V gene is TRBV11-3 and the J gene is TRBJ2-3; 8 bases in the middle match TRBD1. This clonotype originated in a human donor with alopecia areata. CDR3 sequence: CASSHRTGLLDTQYF. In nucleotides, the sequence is TGTGCCAGCAGCCACAGGACAGGGCTTTTAGATACGCAGTATTTT. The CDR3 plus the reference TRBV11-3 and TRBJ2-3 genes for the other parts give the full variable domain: EAGVVQSPRYKIIEKKQPVAFWCNPISGHNTLYWYLQNLGQGPELLIRYENEEAVDDSQLPKDRFSAERLKGVDSTLKIQPAELGDSAVYLCASSHRTGLLDTQYFGPGTRLTVL.